Below, 17 T cell receptor beta chains from the same sample are listed, as sequenced in a study of blood T cell repertoires in COVID-19. Assay: immunoSEQ multiplex PCR; the TCRdb copy retains only in-frame clones and omits some. The sample has 200,000 to 300,000 clones; over 80% are singletons. Sequencing input: peripheral blood. The receptors shown here come from a woman aged 35 to 49 with acute or convalescent COVID-19.

In this sample, this clone turned up once. DNA for the CDR3: TGCGCCAGCAGTGGAGGGGAGGCAGGGGGCGGCAATGAGCAGTTCTTC. Translation: CASSGGEAGGGNEQFF. The V call is TRBV10-1, the J call TRBJ2-1; 8 bases are a match to TRBD1. Trimming cost V 4 bases and J 6 bases; bases outside gene matches: 11. The CDR3 sequence is 16 residues long. CDR1 and CDR2 from the germline V gene are WNHNN and SYGVQD (reference sequence).

The genes are TRBV4-1 and TRBJ1-2; D not certain. The ends were cut back, 0 bases at V and 7 bases at J, with 12 bases in the middle. The germline V gene encodes CDR1 MGHRA and CDR2 YSYEKL. CDR3 length: 14 residues. The CDR3 DNA is TGCGCCAGCAGCCAAGATCGCCGGGTGGCTGGCTACACCTTC. Translated, it gives CASSQDRRVAGYTF.

This clone was observed a few times. The rearrangement links TRBV6-5 to TRBJ1-3; 7 bases line up with TRBD1. Losses at the gene ends were 4 bases for V and 0 bases for J; bases not matched to a gene: 3. The germline V gene has CDR1 MNHEY and CDR2 SVGAGI. The CDR3 is 15 amino acids. The CDR3, as DNA: TGTGCCAGCAGTTTAAACAGGGGCTCTGGAAACACCATATATTTT. It specifies CASSLNRGSGNTIYF.

This clone came up once. CDR3 region: CASSFQGGTEAFF. In nucleotides, the CDR3 is TGTGCCAGCAGTTTCCAGGGTGGCACTGAAGCTTTCTTT. V usage is TRBV12-3 or TRBV12-4 and J usage is TRBJ1-1; D might be TRBD1 (5 bases). The CDR3 totals 13 residues. Between the trimmed V and J ends, which lost 3 bases and 4 bases, there was a span of 9 bases.

The chain carries TRBV5-6 and TRBJ2-3, with 11 bases identical to TRBD2. Germline V gene data show CDR1 as SGHDT and CDR2 as YYEEEE. The CDR3 length is 16 residues. V shed 3 bases and J 2 bases; nucleotides not matched to a gene: 5. In DNA, the CDR3 is TGTGCCAGCAGCTATCGACTAGCGGGGACCACAGATACGCAGTATTTT. This sequence encodes CASSYRLAGTTDTQYF.

This clone has just one count. The chain has TRBV3-1 (or the pseudogene TRBV3-2) and TRBJ2-5; 9 nucleotides line up with TRBD2. CDR1 is LGHDT, CDR2 YNNKEL, per germline (reference sequence). The junction had 10 bases not matched to a gene; V was cut back by 2 bases and J by 3 bases. The length of the CDR3 is 17 residues. CDR3 residues: CASSQSLAGTLEETQYF. The CDR3 coding sequence is TGTGCCAGCAGCCAAAGCCTAGCGGGGACCTTAGAAGAGACCCAGTACTTC.

V and J are TRBV5-4 and TRBJ2-2, with 8 positions matching TRBD2. V shed 0 bases, J shed 4 bases, and the junction held 5 bases outside the gene matches. The CDR3 runs 16 residues. Germline CDR1 reads SGHNT; CDR2 reads YYREEE (reference sequence). In DNA form, the CDR3 reads TGTGCCAGCAGCTTGGACGGGGGGGCTCTCACCGGGGAGCTGTTTTTT. Translation: CASSLDGGALTGELFF.

The chain employs TRBV30 and TRBJ1-2, with no clear D. The CDR3 is 10 residues long. V lost 5 bases and J 6 bases, leaving 7 bases between the germline ends. Germline assignment: CDR1 GTSNPN and CDR2 SVGIG (reference sequence). DNA for the CDR3: TGTGCCTGGCGGAGGGATGGCTACACCTTC. Translating gives CAWRRDGYTF.

J is TRBJ1-6 and V is TRBV7-3; 10 nucleotides match TRBD1. The CDR3 has 16 amino acids. Losses at the gene ends were 4 bases for V and 8 bases for J; bases not matched to a gene: 8. CDR1 SGHTA and CDR2 FQGTGA come from the germline V gene. The CDR3 here is CASSYRDRGGDSPLHF. In DNA form, the CDR3 reads TGTGCCAGCAGCTACAGGGACAGGGGCGGGGATTCACCCCTCCACTTT.

This rearrangement joins TRBV10-2 to TRBJ2-5, with D maybe TRBD1 (6 bases). Between the trimmed V and J ends, which lost 2 bases and 4 bases, there was a span of 11 bases. The CDR3 covers 14 residues. Looked up from germline, CDR1 is WSHSY and CDR2 is SAAADI. Here the CDR3 reads CASSEEQGRETQYF. In DNA form, the CDR3 reads TGCGCCAGCAGTGAGGAACAGGGAAGAGAGACCCAGTACTTC.

The chain recombines TRBV6-4 with TRBJ1-5, with no clear D. Germline V gives CDR1 MRHNA, CDR2 SNTAGT. V was cut by 4 bases and J by 1 base, with 5 bases left in between. The CDR3 has 13 amino acids. In DNA, the CDR3 is TGTGCCAGCAGTGCCGAGAGCAATCAGCCCCAGCATTTT. Amino acids: CASSAESNQPQHF.

The chain recombines TRBV30 with TRBJ1-6, with D possibly TRBD1 on 6 matching bases. Germline assignment: CDR1 GTSNPN and CDR2 SVGIG (reference sequence). The CDR3 extends over 15 amino acids. The ends were cut back, 0 bases at V and 6 bases at J, with 12 bases in the middle. For the CDR3, the DNA is TGTGCCTGGAGTGTACGTAACAGGGTTAATTCACCCCTCCACTTT. It is translated as CAWSVRNRVNSPLHF.

The gene calls are TRBV12-5 and TRBJ1-1; D unresolved. V was shortened by 3 bases and J by 0 bases, with 11 bases between the two germline ends. The CDR3 consists of 15 residues. Germline V gene data show CDR1 as LGHNT and CDR2 as FRNRAP. For the CDR3, the DNA is TGTGCTAGTGGTTTAACGCGGGTTTTGAACACTGAAGCTTTCTTT. It translates to CASGLTRVLNTEAFF.

CDR3 region: CASSPRDRVGKLFF. The CDR3 region has the DNA TGTGCCAGCAGTCCCAGGGATCGAGTCGGAAAACTGTTTTTT. The chain recombines TRBV6-2 or TRBV6-3 with TRBJ1-4; D might be TRBD1 (5 bases). The CDR3 sequence is 14 residues long. Germline V gene sequence: CDR1 MNHEY, CDR2 SVGEGT. V gave up 5 bases and J gave up 10 bases, with 17 bases separating them.

The V call is TRBV9, the J call TRBJ2-1; possible D gene TRBD2, 6 bases. The length of the CDR3 is 11 residues. V lost 4 bases to trimming and J lost 12 bases, with 11 bases between them. CDR1 is SGDLS and CDR2 is YYNGEE in the germline V gene. The CDR3 DNA follows: TGTGCCAGCAGCCCCGGGGGTTCGCAGTTCTTC. This sequence encodes CASSPGGSQFF.

The V call is TRBV28, the J call TRBJ1-5, with 7 bases lining up with TRBD1. The CDR3 is 14 amino acids. The J segment lost 7 bases and the V segment lost 6 bases, leaving 9 bases of the junction unmatched. Germline V gene data show CDR1 as MDHEN and CDR2 as SYDVKM. CDR3 bases: TGTGCCAGCAGGCCTTACAGGGGAGGACAGCCCCAGCATTTT. It translates to CASRPYRGGQPQHF. Drawing the rest from reference TRBV28 and TRBJ1-5, the complete variable domain is DVKVTQSSRYLVKRTGEKVFLECVQDMDHENMFWYRQDPGLGLRLIYFSYDVKMKEKGDIPEGYSVSREKKERFSLILESASTNQTSMYLCASRPYRGGQPQHFGDGTRLSIL.

The chain couples TRBV15 to TRBJ1-1, with D perhaps TRBD1 (5 bases). Germline V CDR1 and CDR2: LNHNV, YYDKDF (reference sequence). The CDR3 consists of 15 residues. V was cut by 1 base and J by 5 bases, with 14 bases left in between. The CDR3 sequence: CATSRVWGSKTEAFF. As DNA, the CDR3 is TGTGCCACCAGCAGAGTTTGGGGCTCTAAAACTGAAGCTTTCTTT.